This TCR beta chain originates from a study of blood T cell repertoires in COVID-19. Study overall: Sites across the United States, Italy and Spain contributed samples from acute and convalescent COVID-19. Nucleic acid was either cDNA or gDNA, and it came from T cells, B-cell-depleted T cells, or PBMCs.

This clone has just a few counts. Methods used by the authors: Nucleated cell counts were estimated from reference gene primer amplification. Method: immunoSEQ multiplex PCR; TCRdb's copy keeps in-frame clones and lacks some. The DNA was the basis for D and trimming; V, J and clone size are from that table. Here the sample spans about 160,000 clones, around 85% being singletons. The sequence was obtained from a man older than 75 with COVID-19, enrolled during active disease. The sequencing sample was made of peripheral blood.

CDR3 nucleotides: TGTGCCAGCAGCTCCGGGGGGGGTTTGAACACTGAAGCTTTCTTT. Protein sequence: CASSSGGGLNTEAFF. The chain joins TRBV11-3 to TRBJ1-1, with D possibly matching TRBD1 (5 bases). The CDR3 has 15 amino acids. Germline V gene data show CDR1 as SGHNT and CDR2 as YENEEA. The V gene lost 4 bases and the J gene lost 0 bases, with 12 bases spanning the gap.